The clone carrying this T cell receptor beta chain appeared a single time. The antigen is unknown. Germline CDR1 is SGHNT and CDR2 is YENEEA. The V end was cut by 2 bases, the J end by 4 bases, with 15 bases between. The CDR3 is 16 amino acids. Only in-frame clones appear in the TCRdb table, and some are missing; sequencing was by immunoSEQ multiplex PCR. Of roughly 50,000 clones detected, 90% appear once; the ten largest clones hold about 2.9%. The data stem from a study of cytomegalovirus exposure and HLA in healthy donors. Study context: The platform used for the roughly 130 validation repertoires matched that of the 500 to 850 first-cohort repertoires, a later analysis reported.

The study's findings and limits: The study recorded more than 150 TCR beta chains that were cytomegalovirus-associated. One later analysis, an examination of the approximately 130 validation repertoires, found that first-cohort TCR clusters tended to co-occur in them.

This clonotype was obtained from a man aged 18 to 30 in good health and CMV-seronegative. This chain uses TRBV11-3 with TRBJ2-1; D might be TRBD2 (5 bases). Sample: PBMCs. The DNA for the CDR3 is TGTGCCAGCAGCTTACGGGGAGTCGGACCTTACAATGAGCAGTTCTTC. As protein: CASSLRGVGPYNEQFF.